This paragraph covers one T cell receptor (beta chain) sequence. This clone was counted only a few times. No cognate antigen has been identified for it. Nothing much larger sits one base from this clone, and base qualities are not available. These data belong to a study of beta chain features in type 1 diabetes (dated by TCRdb to the late 2010s). About the study as a whole: Mean age, gender distribution, total cell number and subset yield were not different between patients and healthy donors. Across all samples, around 99 million sorted cells were examined, and cell number per subset correlated strongly with RNA yield. The study compared the TCRB repertoires of sorted circulating CD4+ T cell subsets in recently diagnosed type 1 diabetes patients with those in matched healthy donors. Regulatory and stem cell-like memory subsets were obtained from only 8 patients and about 8 healthy donors, while naive and central memory subsets were obtained from all 30 or so donors. What the authors observed across the whole study: Because the HLA sub-analyses included only small numbers of individuals, any influence of HLA type on TCRB rearrangement was left unresolved. At VDJ recombination sites, type 1 diabetes patients had fewer insertions and more deleted nucleotides, which implies abnormalities in thymic rearrangement. The naive, central memory and regulatory TCRB repertoires appeared to resemble one another more closely among patients than among healthy donors. Shorter templates might have been favored by PCR, but patient and control samples were amplified and corrected together, so both groups would have been affected equally by any skew. Sequencing cDNA rather than genomic DNA could over-represent highly expressing activated cells, although activation and CD3 levels did not differ between groups. Type 1 diabetes patients showed a moderate but significant shortening of TCRB CDR3 length in all four CD4+ subsets.

Each donor gave one peripheral blood draw, approximately 0.11 L on average, collected into heparinised tubes. A BD FACSAria II was used to sort naive, central memory, regulatory and stem cell-like memory CD4+ T cells with a panel that included CD45RO, CCR7, CD25, CD127, CD95 and CD27. All sorted populations exceeded 95% purity. PBMCs were separated immediately by Lymphoprep density gradient centrifugation and were stained directly, without being cultured. To minimize batch effects, samples were stained and sorted in pairs, one healthy donor with one patient per experiment. From the germline V gene, CDR1 is MNHNS and CDR2 is SASEGT. Inclusive of the bounding cysteine and phenylalanine, the CDR3 is 15 residues long. CDR3 DNA only is kept here, 45 bases in frame from base 1. Here V drops 5 bases and J drops 7 bases, and the junction holds 8 bases not matched to any gene. The High Capacity cDNA Reverse Transcription Kit was used to reverse transcribe all of the isolated RNA, meaning that expressed TCRB transcripts were what got sequenced. Deep immunoSEQ sequencing was performed on naive, central memory and regulatory T cell samples, with an average of around 3.4 million total reads per sample. Sorted cells were lysed in RLT buffer, and RNA was extracted using DNase-treated RNeasy Micro or Mini kits according to cell number. Each cell subset was processed on its own to prevent cross-contamination, while patient and healthy donor samples were processed together. Using the immunoSEQ multiplex PCR, TCRB sequences were amplified from cDNA into 87-bp fragments spanning the CDR3 region. Amplicons were sequenced on the Illumina HiSeq platform. In the authors' own workflow: PCR bias was computationally corrected using synthetic template baselines, reads within Hamming distance 2 were collapsed, and singletons that could not be merged were discarded. Reads were aligned against IMGT to assign V, D and J genes, CDR3 length and insertions or deletions at six rearrangement sites. Clonotype counts were normalized to sorted cell number within each subset before computing true diversity and Gini coefficients with the tcR R package. The overlap coefficient, calculated on TCRB nucleotide sequences, was used to measure repertoire sharing. Out-of-frame TCRB sequences from naive cells were analyzed to stand in for the pre-selection repertoire. The clones in this table, taken by TCRdb from immuneACCESS, are in-frame only. Not every clone is retained; where verified, under half of the shortfall comes from an unresolved V gene, and the cause of the rest is unknown. V and J calls and clone size follow that table, whereas D and trimming were derived from the DNA. Counted in this sample were nearly 250,000 clones; 11% to 15% of them appeared once. Together, the top ten hold about 0.026% of the sample.

The chain uses TRBV6-1 and TRBJ1-5; TRBD1 matches 10 bases in the middle. Sequencing was carried out using naive CD4+ T cells from blood. The cell subset or site label for this specimen denotes: true naive CD4+ T cells. This clonotype was sampled from a woman in her forties in good health. The nucleotide sequence reads TGTGCCAGCAGTACCGGGACAGGGGCTGACCAGCCCCAGCATTTT. Its protein product is CASSTGTGADQPQHF.